This TCR beta chain originates from a study of blood T cell repertoires in COVID-19. The overall study: Collection of acute and convalescent COVID-19 samples took place in the United States, Italy and Spain. T cells, B-cell-depleted T cells, or PBMCs provided the cDNA or gDNA that served as material.

V lost 4 bases and J lost 0; bases outside the gene matches: 13. Germline V CDR1 and CDR2: KGHDR, SFDVKD. The CDR3 contains 19 residues. In the original workflow: Amplification from reference gene primers served as the basis for estimated nucleated cell counts. Sequencing was performed with immunoSEQ multiplex PCR; in TCRdb, only in-frame clones are kept and a portion is missing. V and J calls and clone size are copied from that table; D and trimming were computed from the DNA. In the table there are roughly 210,000 clones, about nine tenths of which are singletons. This receptor was taken from a man aged 65 to 85 with acute or convalescent COVID-19. The sequencing input was peripheral blood. The rearrangement uses TRBV24-1 and TRBJ2-1, with 8 bases that match TRBD2. The CDR3 DNA reads TGTGCCACCAGTGAGGGGCGGTTCAAGACTAGCGCCTCCTACAATGAGCAGTTCTTC. As protein: CATSEGRFKTSASYNEQFF.